The 26 T cell receptor beta chains below were found in one sample sequenced in a study of Graves' ophthalmopathy and Graves' hyperthyroidism. Transcripts of RNA were the source for amplifying TCR beta CDR3 regions. In the first round, RT-PCR was carried out with HTBI primers, and a multiplex PCR formed the second round. One entry per CDR3 protein results from TCRdb running MiXCR on the multiplex PCR reads. This sample has 650,000 to 900,000 distinct CDR3 sequences, with 35% to 50% found just once. Sequencing was carried out using peripheral blood. The receptors come from an adult man with Graves' ophthalmopathy.

The CDR3 DNA reads as TGTGCCAGCAGTGATCAGGGGAACACGGAGACCCAGTACTTC. Its translation: CASSDQGNTETQYF. The V call is TRBV2, the J call TRBJ2-5, with D possibly being TRBD1 (6 bases). The germline V and J ends were trimmed by 3 bases and 5 bases, with 13 bases remaining between them. CDR3 length equals 14 residues. The germline V gene has CDR1 SNHLY and CDR2 FYNNEI.

Details on this clonotype: A read error is possible here, since a much larger clone lies one base away. The chain combines TRBV25-1 with TRBJ1-2; 8 bases align to TRBD1. The J segment lost 6 bases and the V segment lost 5 bases, leaving 17 bases of the junction unmatched. CDR1 is MGHDK, CDR2 SYGVNS, per germline. The CDR3 extends over 17 amino acids. CDR3 in DNA: TGTGCCAGCAGTACACAACCCGGCAGGACAGGGACGGATGGCTACACCTTC. Translation gives CASSTQPGRTGTDGYTF.

V usage is TRBV6-5 and J usage is TRBJ1-2, with a tentative D call TRBD1 (6 bases). The CDR3 loop spans 14 amino acids. Trimming took off 5 bases at V and 2 bases at J, with 12 bases between the two ends. Per the germline V gene, CDR1 is MNHEY and CDR2 is SVGAGI. This CDR3 is CASSDQGWNYGYTF. Here the CDR3 DNA reads TGTGCCAGCAGTGATCAGGGGTGGAACTATGGCTACACCTTC.

Details on this clonotype: A read error may account for a junction end that differs from germline. The gene calls are TRBV24-1 and TRBJ1-5, with D perhaps TRBD1 (6 bases). The CDR3 length is 15 residues. Looked up from germline, CDR1 is KGHDR and CDR2 is SFDVKD. The CDR3 region has the DNA TGTGCCAGCAGTGGCCGGGGACAAGCCAATCAGCCCCAGCATTTT. It yields the protein CASSGRGQANQPQHF.

In this sample, this clonotype turned up many times. This chain uses TRBV9 with TRBJ2-7; D remains unclear. The CDR3 length is 14 residues. Per the germline V gene, CDR1 is SGDLS and CDR2 is YYNGEE. The V gene lost 0 bases and the J gene lost 0 bases, with 7 bases spanning the gap. CDR3 protein: CASSVGGNSYEQYF. The CDR3 DNA sequence: TGTGCCAGCAGCGTAGGTGGTAACTCCTACGAGCAGTACTTC.

The rearrangement uses TRBV7-9 and TRBJ1-2, with D hard to call. The CDR3 has 12 amino acids. Germline CDR1 SEHNR, CDR2 FQNEAQ (reference sequence). The V gene lost 5 bases and the J gene lost 8 bases, with 12 bases spanning the gap. In nucleotides, the CDR3 is TGTGCCAGCAGCCAATTCAGGTTGGGCTACACCTTC. Its translation: CASSQFRLGYTF. The full variable domain, with the rest looked up from reference TRBV7-9 and TRBJ1-2, is DTGVSQNPRHKITKRGQNVTFRCDPISEHNRLYWYRQTLGQGPEFLTYFQNEAQLEKSRLLSDRFSAERPKGSFSTLEIQRTEQGDSAMYLCASSQFRLGYTFGSGTRLTVV.

With regard to this clonotype: Compared with germline, one end of the junction differs, possibly owing to a read error. This chain connects TRBV25-1 to TRBJ1-3; TRBD1 matches at 8 bases. From germline, CDR1 is MGHDK and CDR2 SYGVNS. The CDR3 covers 15 residues. The CDR3 loop is CASSTQTGAMNTIHF. For the CDR3, the DNA is TGTGCCAGCAGTACCCAGACAGGGGCGATGAACACCATACATTTT. Using reference TRBV25-1 and TRBJ1-3 for the parts outside the CDR3, the full variable domain is EADIYQTPRYLVIGTGKKITLECSQTMGHDKMYWYQQDPGMELHLIHYSYGVNSTEKGDLSSESTVSRIRTEHFPLTLESARPSHTSQYLCASSTQTGAMNTIHFGEGSWLTVV.

Only a few counts were recorded for this clonotype. The rearrangement joins TRBV6-6 to TRBJ1-5, with D unresolved. Germline assignment: CDR1 MNHNY and CDR2 SVGAGI (reference sequence). Deletions cut 2 bases from V and 2 bases from J, with 13 bases between. The CDR3 has 16 amino acids. The CDR3 is CASSYGRVGGNQPQHF. DNA of the CDR3: TGTGCCAGCAGTTACGGTAGGGTTGGAGGCAATCAGCCCCAGCATTTT.

This clonotype has a count of ten or more. The rearrangement joins TRBV29-1 to TRBJ2-5; weak D call: TRBD1 (5 bases). V was shortened by 1 base and J by 5 bases, with 14 bases between the two germline ends. Germline CDR1 reads SQVTM; CDR2 reads ANQGSEA. The CDR3 spans 14 residues. The CDR3 sequence: CSVEGSGLGETQYF. For the CDR3, the DNA is TGCAGCGTTGAAGGCTCAGGGTTAGGGGAGACCCAGTACTTC.

The V gene is TRBV7-9, the J gene TRBJ1-2; D might be TRBD1 (5 bases). This CDR3 region has 13 residues. Per the germline V gene, CDR1 is SEHNR and CDR2 is FQNEAQ (reference sequence). V gave up 4 bases and J gave up 5 bases, with 11 bases separating them. The CDR3 spells CASSYRDQYGYTF. The DNA of the CDR3 is TGTGCCAGCAGCTACCGGGACCAATATGGCTACACCTTC.

CDR3 sequence reads: CASSSGTSGRATPYEQYF. In DNA, the CDR3 is TGCGCCAGCAGCTCCGGGACTAGCGGGAGGGCCACTCCCTACGAGCAGTACTTC. The V and J genes are TRBV5-1 and TRBJ2-7; TRBD2 matches at 16 bases. V lost 3 bases, J lost 2 bases, and 8 bases stayed unmatched. This CDR3 comprises 18 residues. Per germline, CDR1 SGHRS and CDR2 YFSETQ.

This clonotype has a count of ten or more. CDR3 sequence: CATSDPGTGDGQPQHF. In DNA, the CDR3 is TGTGCCACCAGTGACCCAGGGACAGGGGATGGGCAGCCCCAGCATTTT. This chain uses TRBV24-1 with TRBJ1-5, with 10 bases lining up with TRBD1. J was trimmed by 7 bases and V by 4 bases; bases with no gene match: 9. From germline, CDR1 is KGHDR and CDR2 SFDVKD. CDR3 length: 16 amino acids.

This clonotype was observed a few times. The chain joins TRBV7-3 to TRBJ2-7, with 10 bases identical to TRBD1. Germline V gene lookup returns CDR1 SGHTA and CDR2 FQGTGA. Trimming took 0 bases from V and 5 from J; bases not matched to a gene: 1. CDR3 length: 14 residues. CDR3 sequence: CASSLTGTGDEQYF. The CDR3 DNA is TGTGCCAGCAGCTTAACCGGGACAGGGGACGAGCAGTACTTC.

This clonotype has a count of ten or more. The chain links TRBV20-1 to TRBJ1-1; D is ambiguous. Germline assignment: CDR1 DFQATT and CDR2 SNEGSKA (reference sequence). The CDR3 loop spans 12 amino acids. Trimming removed 3 bases from V and 10 bases from J, with 15 bases in between. The chain's CDR3 is CSASVGDRGAFF. DNA for the CDR3: TGCAGTGCTAGCGTTGGGGATCGGGGAGCTTTCTTT.

A word on this clonotype: One end of the junction varies from germline; a read error may be responsible. This sequence joins TRBV29-1 and TRBJ2-6; TRBD2 matches 11 bases. Germline lookup yields CDR1 SQVTM and CDR2 ANQGSEA. CDR3 length: 15 residues. The CDR3 loop reads CSVEGGSGRANVLTF. DNA of the CDR3: TGCAGCGTTGAGGGCGGTAGCGGGAGGGCGAACGTCCTGACTTTC. Variable domain in full (rest from reference TRBV29-1 and TRBJ2-6): SAVISQKPSRDICQRGTSLTIQCQVDSQVTMMFWYRQQPGQSLTLIATANQGSEATYESGFVIDKFPISRPNLTFSTLTVSNMSPEDSSIYLCSVEGGSGRANVLTFGAGSRLTVL.

At least ten counts were recorded for this clonotype. This rearrangement joins TRBV2 to TRBJ1-5; D gene unclear. V was pared by 5 bases and J by 6 bases, with 14 bases between. Germline V gene sequence: CDR1 SNHLY, CDR2 FYNNEI. The CDR3 spans 14 residues. DNA for the CDR3: TGTGCCAGCAGTCCGGGAGGCCTGATTCAGCCCCAGCATTTT. As protein: CASSPGGLIQPQHF.

This clonotype appeared a single time. The V and J genes are TRBV2 and TRBJ2-3; the match to TRBD2 covers 8 bases. The V gene's germline CDR1 is SNHLY and CDR2 FYNNEI. CDR3 length: 15 amino acids. Trimming cost V 4 bases and J 2 bases; bases outside gene matches: 5. DNA for the CDR3: TGTGCCAGCAGTGTAGGCGGGGGGCACACAGATACGCAGTATTTT. This sequence encodes CASSVGGGHTDTQYF.

At least ten counts were recorded for this clonotype. The chain uses TRBV29-1 and TRBJ2-2, with D perhaps assigned TRBD1 or TRBD2 (5 bases each). This CDR3 has 14 residues. The ends were cut back, 6 bases at V and 4 bases at J, with 15 bases in the middle. Germline-derived CDR1 and CDR2 are SQVTM and ANQGSEA. CDR3 nucleotides: TGCAGCGTAGCCCGGGACGGAATCACCGGGGAGCTGTTTTTT. Encoded protein: CSVARDGITGELFF.

Turning to this clonotype: The conserved phenylalanine or tryptophan normally closing the CDR3 is absent here, so this likely arose from a read error. This sequence joins TRBV7-9 and TRBJ2-5; no firm D call. V lost 3 bases and J 7 bases, leaving 6 bases between the germline ends. Germline lookup yields CDR1 SEHNR and CDR2 FQNEAQ (reference sequence). The CDR3 contains 11 residues. CDR3 amino acids: CASSLGRTQYL. CDR3 DNA: TGTGCCAGCAGCTTGGGAAGGACCCAGTACTTA.

This clonotype came up a few times. This chain uses TRBV7-9 with TRBJ1-2; maybe TRBD1 (5 bases). With 5 bases removed from V and 4 bases from J, the gap between germline ends came to 17 bases. This CDR3 region has 15 residues. Germline V lookup: CDR1 SEHNR, CDR2 FQNEAQ (reference sequence). CDR3: CASSTEGPMGYGYTF. The CDR3 DNA follows: TGTGCCAGCAGCACCGAGGGGCCTATGGGCTATGGCTACACCTTC.

This clonotype was recorded a few times. The chain employs TRBV7-9 and TRBJ1-1, with 8 positions matching TRBD1. CDR1 is SEHNR and CDR2 is FQNEAQ in the germline V gene (reference sequence). The CDR3 is made up of 16 amino acids. V lost 4 bases and J lost 1; bases outside the gene matches: 8. CDR3 amino acids: CASSSGGGTGNTEAFF. The CDR3 bases are TGTGCCAGCAGCTCCGGTGGTGGGACAGGGAACACTGAAGCTTTCTTT.

In this sample, this clonotype turned up many times. The V and J genes are TRBV29-1 and TRBJ1-1; D is unresolved. This CDR3 region has 12 residues. Trimming took 4 bases from V and 0 from J, leaving 6 bases between them. The germline gives CDR1 SQVTM, CDR2 ANQGSEA. The DNA for the CDR3 is TGCAGCGTTGGTGGGCTGAACACTGAAGCTTTCTTT. Protein sequence: CSVGGLNTEAFF.

The chain combines TRBV20-1 with TRBJ2-7; 7 positions agree with TRBD2. CDR1 is DFQATT, CDR2 SNEGSKA, per germline (reference sequence). This CDR3 region has 16 residues. V was clipped by 4 bases and J by 0 bases; unmatched bases: 12. Here the CDR3 DNA reads TGCAGTGCTATAACAATGGGTCGCGGGAGCTCCTACGAGCAGTACTTC. It is translated as CSAITMGRGSSYEQYF.

V is TRBV20-1 and J is TRBJ2-5; 10 bases are shared with TRBD1. V dropped 6 bases and J dropped 4; count of bases not matched to a gene: 11. The CDR3 loop spans 15 amino acids. Germline CDR1 is DFQATT and CDR2 is SNEGSKA (reference sequence). CDR3 region: CSAAPGQGLVETQYF. The CDR3 nucleotides are TGCAGTGCAGCGCCGGGACAGGGGCTTGTAGAGACCCAGTACTTC.

This clonotype was seen repeatedly, ten times or more. The chain recombines TRBV7-9 with TRBJ1-5, with D maybe TRBD1 (5 bases). The length of the CDR3 is 13 residues. Germline-derived CDR1 and CDR2 are SEHNR and FQNEAQ (reference sequence). Trimming shortened V by 2 bases and J by 7 bases, and 9 bases separated the two germline ends. CDR3 bases: TGTGCCAGCAGCTTAATGGACAACCAGCCCCAGCATTTT. Protein sequence: CASSLMDNQPQHF.

V usage is TRBV25-1 and J usage is TRBJ2-2; 13 nucleotides line up with TRBD2. Germline lookup yields CDR1 MGHDK and CDR2 SYGVNS. The CDR3 runs to 17 residues. V gave up 6 bases and J gave up 0 bases; unmatched junction bases: 4. CDR3 sequence: CASSRTSGRANTGELFF. CDR3 nucleotide sequence: TGTGCCAGCAGCCGAACTAGCGGGAGGGCGAACACCGGGGAGCTGTTTTTT.